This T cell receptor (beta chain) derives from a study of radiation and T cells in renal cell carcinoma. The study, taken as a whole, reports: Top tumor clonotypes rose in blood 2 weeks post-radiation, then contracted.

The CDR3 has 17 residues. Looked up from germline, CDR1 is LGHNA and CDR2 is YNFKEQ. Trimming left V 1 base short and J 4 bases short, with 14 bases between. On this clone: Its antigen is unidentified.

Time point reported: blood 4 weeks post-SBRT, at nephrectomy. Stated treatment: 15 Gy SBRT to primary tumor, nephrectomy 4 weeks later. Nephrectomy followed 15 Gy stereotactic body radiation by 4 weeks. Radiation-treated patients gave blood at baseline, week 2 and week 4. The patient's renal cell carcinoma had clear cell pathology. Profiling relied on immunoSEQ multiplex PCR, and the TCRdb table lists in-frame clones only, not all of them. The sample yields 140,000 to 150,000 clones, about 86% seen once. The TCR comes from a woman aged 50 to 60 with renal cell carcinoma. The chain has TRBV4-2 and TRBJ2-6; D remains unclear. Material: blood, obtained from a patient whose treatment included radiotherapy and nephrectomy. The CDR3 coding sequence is TGTGCCAGCAGCCAAGCCGAGGTCTGGTTCGGGGCCAACGTCCTGACTTTC. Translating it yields CASSQAEVWFGANVLTF.